The rows below give T cell receptor beta chains drawn from one sample of a study of human T cells and chemical hapten exposure. In TCRdb, the RACE reads were re-called with MiXCR into one record per CDR3 protein. This table has tens of thousands of distinct CDR3 sequences, approximately 15% appearing once. This specimen was whole blood, taken in connection with sensitization to the hapten diphenylcyclopropenone (DPC). The source of these receptors is a woman aged 45 to 65 with alopecia areata. Some clones in this sample may be carry-over from other donors' samples. Both conserved end residues are part of each CDR3. The D gene is left open where the match is weak.

CDR3 | J | D | V | length
CASKKGSGYSNQPQHF | TRBJ1-5 | . | TRBV2 | 16
CASSSLSRTRTSTDTQYF | TRBJ2-3 | . | TRBV5-5 | 18
CASSQPLMRNEQFF | TRBJ2-1 | . | TRBV4-1 | 14
CASSLLRNDTEAFF | TRBJ1-1 | . | TRBV23-1 | 14
CASSQDSRPEKLFF | TRBJ1-4 | . | TRBV4-3 | 14
CASSLPTGATTGELFF | TRBJ2-2 | TRBD1 | TRBV11-3 | 16
CASRPSGSSSPLHF | TRBJ1-6 | . | TRBV6-1 | 14
CSARDKRTGVYEQYF | TRBJ2-7 | TRBD1 | TRBV20-1 | 15
CASSPLAGGSNEQFF | TRBJ2-1 | TRBD2 | TRBV18 | 15
CASRLGGSGRPVSYEQYF | TRBJ2-7 | . | TRBV12-2 | 18
CASSFPSWPQHF | TRBJ1-5 | . | TRBV6-2/TRBV6-3 | 12
CASSLGVGNEQFF | TRBJ2-1 | . | TRBV7-8 | 13
CSASGEEDTQYF | TRBJ2-3 | . | TRBV20-1 | 12
CSARPRTSGTYEQYF | TRBJ2-7 | TRBD2 | TRBV20-1 | 15
CASSSDTAKLFF | TRBJ1-4 | . | TRBV7-2 | 12
CASSSKGTGELFF | TRBJ2-2 | . | TRBV7-9 | 13
CAISESSAKNIQYF | TRBJ2-4 | . | TRBV10-3 | 14
CASSLDSSTDTQYF | TRBJ2-3 | . | TRBV5-1 | 14
CAISESSGRADTQYF | TRBJ2-3 | TRBD2 | TRBV10-3 | 15
CASSQGVRTEAFF | TRBJ1-1 | . | TRBV3-1 | 13
CSGLLSDTEAFF | TRBJ1-1 | . | TRBV29-1 | 12
CASSLGLAGVLGGNEQFF | TRBJ2-1 | TRBD2 | TRBV7-2 | 18
CASSSQRRNEQFF | TRBJ2-1 | . | TRBV7-6 | 13
CASSRDQGLQETQYF | TRBJ2-5 | . | TRBV7-9 | 15
CASSKASAARAKNIQYF | TRBJ2-4 | . | TRBV21-1 | 17
CAWSLVDRANTEAFF | TRBJ1-1 | TRBD1 | TRBV30 | 15
CASSPSESPYNEQFF | TRBJ2-1 | . | TRBV19 | 15
CASSLAISADSYEQYF | TRBJ2-7 | . | TRBV5-1 | 16
CASSVYAGTSGRRGLYEQYF | TRBJ2-7 | TRBD2 | TRBV25-1 | 20
CSVNTGSSNQPQHF | TRBJ1-5 | . | TRBV29-1 | 14
CSARYTTNYGYTF | TRBJ1-2 | . | TRBV20-1 | 13
CASSLDGPNYGYTF | TRBJ1-2 | . | TRBV7-8 | 14
CSALTGYAEAFF | TRBJ1-1 | TRBD1 | TRBV29-1 | 12
CSVEFQTGELFF | TRBJ2-2 | . | TRBV29-1 | 12
CASSQPLAGLETQYF | TRBJ2-5 | TRBD2 | TRBV19 | 15
CATSDPVLKFQHF | TRBJ1-5 | . | TRBV24-1 | 13
CAIGTSGENIQYF | TRBJ2-4 | TRBD2 | TRBV10-3 | 13
CATSKVLREGTYEQYF | TRBJ2-7 | TRBD2 | TRBV28 | 16
CASSLAGAGGEKLFF | TRBJ1-4 | TRBD1 | TRBV28 | 15
CASSSSRTALGTEAFF | TRBJ1-1 | . | TRBV28 | 16
CASSQAGAGQGEAFF | TRBJ1-1 | . | TRBV14 | 15
CASSLGEYEQYF | TRBJ2-7 | . | TRBV11-1 | 12
CASSLETGNTGELFF | TRBJ2-2 | . | TRBV5-8 | 15
CASSGQGVSPLHF | TRBJ1-6 | TRBD1 | TRBV7-8 | 13
CASSSSGSTGELFF | TRBJ2-2 | TRBD2 | TRBV7-7 | 14
CASSSRTRLQNNEQFF | TRBJ2-1 | TRBD2 | TRBV6-6 | 16
CASSSRGQRGYTF | TRBJ1-2 | TRBD1 | TRBV6-5 | 13
CASSQDLVIGGSLNTGELFF | TRBJ2-2 | . | TRBV4-3 | 20
CASSYLGTYEQYF | TRBJ2-7 | . | TRBV13 | 13
CASSPGRWDTQYF | TRBJ2-3 | . | TRBV5-4 | 13
CASSLYGPEETQYF | TRBJ2-5 | . | TRBV16 | 14